Here is one T cell receptor (beta chain) with its context. Its antigen is unknown. This entry belongs to a study of vaccination and CD4 T cells after COVID-19. Treatment of the sample: approximately nine-day PBMC culture with coronavirus spike peptide pools or control peptides (ViraFEST assay). V lost 6 bases, J lost 5 bases, and 6 bases stayed unmatched. Germline CDR1 is SGDLS and CDR2 is YYNGEE. The CDR3 runs 14 residues. Cultured CD4+ T-cell DNA underwent Oncomine TCR Beta short-read sequencing. TCRdb itself ran the PCR reads through MiXCR, one entry per CDR3 protein. The data contain about 9,100 distinct CDR3 sequences, roughly 57% of them seen just once; the ten biggest clones take up roughly 12%.

The chain recombines TRBV9 with TRBJ2-5; 11 positions match TRBD1. The sequence was obtained from a human donor with COVID-19. Here the sequenced sample was cultured CD4+ T cells from blood, taken after SARS-CoV-2 vaccination. Here the CDR3 reads CASKSGTGGETQYF. CDR3 sequence (DNA): TGTGCCAGCAAATCGGGGACAGGGGGTGAGACCCAGTACTTC.